The rows below give T cell receptor beta chains drawn from one sample of a study of regulatory T cells in long-lasting Graves disease. TCRdb used MiXCR to reprocess the multiplex PCR reads, holding one entry per CDR3 protein. In the table there are roughly 450,000 distinct CDR3 sequences, about 25% of which are singletons. The sample consisted of peripheral blood mononuclear cells (PBMCs), taken when the disease was refractory, from a patient treated with antithyroid drugs. These TCRs come from a female donor with Graves disease. CDR3s leave out the opening cysteine and the closing phenylalanine or tryptophan. The order of the fields is V gene, D gene, J gene, CDR3 protein. D genes are given only for firm matches.

TRBV28	TRBD2	TRBJ2-7	ASSLGTSGRTEQY
TRBV5-1	-	TRBJ2-1	ASSFPGSDEQF
TRBV6-6	-	TRBJ2-2	ASSYSSGGAYTGELF
TRBV29-1	-	TRBJ1-2	SVEDPGMVEGYT
TRBV6-1	TRBD1	TRBJ2-5	ASRTGAAETQY
TRBV20-1	TRBD2	TRBJ2-2	SVRGGSSGGNTGELF
TRBV5-1	-	TRBJ1-2	ASSFDRNYGYT
TRBV5-1	TRBD1	TRBJ1-1	ASSPWDRGETEAF
TRBV28	-	TRBJ2-2	ASSGHTGTGELF
TRBV20-1	TRBD2	TRBJ2-3	SAATSGGSADTQY
TRBV30	-	TRBJ1-2	AWRKGPRQGYT
TRBV9	TRBD1	TRBJ2-7	ASSVAPGGQGLYEQY
TRBV20-1	-	TRBJ2-4	SGGAKNIQY
TRBV2	-	TRBJ1-1	ASSSQGTEAF
TRBV7-2	-	TRBJ2-7	ASSFRDVHEQY
TRBV14	-	TRBJ2-7	ASSLTAVSYEQY
TRBV28	-	TRBJ2-7	ASSLTGKGYEQY